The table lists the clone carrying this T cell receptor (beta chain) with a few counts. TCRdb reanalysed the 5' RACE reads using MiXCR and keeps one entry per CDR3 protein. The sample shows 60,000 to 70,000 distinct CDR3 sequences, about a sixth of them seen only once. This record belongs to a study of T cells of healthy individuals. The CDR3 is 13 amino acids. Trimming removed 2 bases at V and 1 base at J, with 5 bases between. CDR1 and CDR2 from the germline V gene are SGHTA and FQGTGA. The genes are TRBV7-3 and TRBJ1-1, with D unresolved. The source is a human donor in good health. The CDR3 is CASSLQKNTEAFF. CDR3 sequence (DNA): TGTGCCAGCAGCTTACAGAAGAACACTGAAGCTTTCTTT.